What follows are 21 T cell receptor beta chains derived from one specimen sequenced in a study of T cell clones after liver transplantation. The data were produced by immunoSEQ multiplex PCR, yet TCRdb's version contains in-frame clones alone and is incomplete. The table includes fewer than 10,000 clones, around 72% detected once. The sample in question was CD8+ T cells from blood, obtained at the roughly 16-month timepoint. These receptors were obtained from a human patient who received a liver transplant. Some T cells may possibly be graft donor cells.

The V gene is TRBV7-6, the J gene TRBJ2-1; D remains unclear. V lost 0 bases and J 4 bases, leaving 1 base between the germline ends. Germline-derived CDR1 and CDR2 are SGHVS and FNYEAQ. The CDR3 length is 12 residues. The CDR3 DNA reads TGTGCCAGCAGCTTAGCGTACAATGAGCAGTTCTTC. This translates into CASSLAYNEQFF. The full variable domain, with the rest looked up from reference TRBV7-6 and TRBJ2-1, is GAGVSQSPRYKVTKRGQDVALRCDPISGHVSLYWYRQALGQGPEFLTYFNYEAQQDKSGLPNDRFSAERPEGSISTLTIQRTEQRDSAMYRCASSLAYNEQFFGPGTRLTVL.

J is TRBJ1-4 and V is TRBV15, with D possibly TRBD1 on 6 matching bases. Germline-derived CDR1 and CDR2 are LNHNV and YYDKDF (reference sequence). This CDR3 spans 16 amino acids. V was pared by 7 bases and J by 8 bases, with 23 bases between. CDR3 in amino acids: CATTSGRGGLEEKLFF. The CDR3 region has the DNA TGTGCCACCACCAGTGGCCGAGGGGGGCTTGAAGAAAAACTGTTTTTT.

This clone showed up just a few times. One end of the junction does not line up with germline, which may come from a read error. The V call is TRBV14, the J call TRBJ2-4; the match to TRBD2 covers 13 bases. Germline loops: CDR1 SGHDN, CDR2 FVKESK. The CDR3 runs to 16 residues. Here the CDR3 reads CASSRTSGRARNIQYF. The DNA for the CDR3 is TGTGCCAGCAGCCGAACTAGCGGGAGGGCCAGAAACATTCAGTACTTC.

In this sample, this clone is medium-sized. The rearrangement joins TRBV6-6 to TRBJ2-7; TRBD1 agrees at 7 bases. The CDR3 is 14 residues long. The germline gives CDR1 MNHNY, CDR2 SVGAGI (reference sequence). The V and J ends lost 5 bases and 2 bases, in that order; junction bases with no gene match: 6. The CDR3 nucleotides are TGTGCCAGCAGTAACCGGGACAGACCCTACGAGCAGTACTTC. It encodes CASSNRDRPYEQYF.

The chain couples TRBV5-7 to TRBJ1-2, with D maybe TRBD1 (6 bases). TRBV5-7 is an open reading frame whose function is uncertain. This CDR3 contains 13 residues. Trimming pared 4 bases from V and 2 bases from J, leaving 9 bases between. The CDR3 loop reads CASSAGTNYGYTF. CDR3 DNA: TGTGCCAGCAGCGCCGGGACAAACTATGGCTACACCTTC.

CDR3 nucleotides: TGTGCCAGCAGTTTGGGACAGGGGTTTCGTACTGAAGCTTTCTTT. Its protein product is CASSLGQGFRTEAFF. The chain links TRBV27 to TRBJ1-1; TRBD1 agrees at 10 bases. CDR1 and CDR2 from the germline V gene are MNHEY and SMNVEV (reference sequence). The junction had 6 bases not matched to a gene; V was cut back by 3 bases and J by 5 bases. This CDR3 has 15 amino acids.

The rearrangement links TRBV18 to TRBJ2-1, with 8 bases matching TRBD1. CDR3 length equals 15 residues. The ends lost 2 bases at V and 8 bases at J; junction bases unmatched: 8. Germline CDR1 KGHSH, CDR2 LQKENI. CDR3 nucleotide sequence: TGTGCCAGCTCACCAGGACAGGGAGTAATGGATGAGCAGTTCTTC. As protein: CASSPGQGVMDEQFF.

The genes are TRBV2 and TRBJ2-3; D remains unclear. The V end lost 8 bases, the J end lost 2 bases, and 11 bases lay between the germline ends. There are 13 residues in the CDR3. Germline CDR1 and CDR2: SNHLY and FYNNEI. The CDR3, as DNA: TGTGCCAGCGCGTCGGTTCTCACAGATACGCAGTATTTT. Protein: CASASVLTDTQYF.

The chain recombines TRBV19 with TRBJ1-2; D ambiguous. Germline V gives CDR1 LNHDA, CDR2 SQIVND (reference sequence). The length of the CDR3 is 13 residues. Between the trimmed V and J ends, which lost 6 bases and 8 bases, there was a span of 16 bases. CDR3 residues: CASSLTRIDGYTF. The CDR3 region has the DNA TGTGCCAGTAGCCTCACCAGGATCGACGGCTACACCTTC.

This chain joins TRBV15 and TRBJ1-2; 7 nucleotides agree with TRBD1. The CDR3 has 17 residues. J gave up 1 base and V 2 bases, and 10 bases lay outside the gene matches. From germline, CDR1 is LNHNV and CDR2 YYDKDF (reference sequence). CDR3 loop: CATSRRKSDRDNYGYTF. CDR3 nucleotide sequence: TGTGCCACCAGCAGAAGAAAATCTGACAGGGATAACTATGGCTACACCTTC. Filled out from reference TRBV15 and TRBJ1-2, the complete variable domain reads DAMVIQNPRYQVTQFGKPVTLSCSQTLNHNVMYWYQQKSSQAPKLLFHYYDKDFNNEADTPDNFQSRRPNTSFCFLDIRSPGLGDTAMYLCATSRRKSDRDNYGYTFGSGTRLTVV.

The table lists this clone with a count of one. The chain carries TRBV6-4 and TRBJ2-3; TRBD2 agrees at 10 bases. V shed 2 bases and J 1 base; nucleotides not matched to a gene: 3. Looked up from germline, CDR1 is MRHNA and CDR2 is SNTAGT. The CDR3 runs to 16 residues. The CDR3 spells CASSDTTSGGTDTQYF. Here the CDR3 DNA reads TGTGCCAGCAGTGACACCACTAGCGGGGGCACAGATACGCAGTATTTT.

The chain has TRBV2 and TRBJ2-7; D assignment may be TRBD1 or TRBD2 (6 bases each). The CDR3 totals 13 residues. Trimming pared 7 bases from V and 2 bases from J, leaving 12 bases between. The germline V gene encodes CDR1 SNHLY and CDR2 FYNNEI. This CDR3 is CASKEGVPYEQYF. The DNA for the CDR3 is TGTGCCAGCAAGGAGGGGGTGCCCTACGAGCAGTACTTC.

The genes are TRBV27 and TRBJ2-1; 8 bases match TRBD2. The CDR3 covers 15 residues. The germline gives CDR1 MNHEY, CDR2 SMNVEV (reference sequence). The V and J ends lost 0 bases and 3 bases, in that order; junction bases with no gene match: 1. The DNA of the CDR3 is TGTGCCAGCAGTTTATCAACTAGCGGCTACAATGAGCAGTTCTTC. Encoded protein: CASSLSTSGYNEQFF.

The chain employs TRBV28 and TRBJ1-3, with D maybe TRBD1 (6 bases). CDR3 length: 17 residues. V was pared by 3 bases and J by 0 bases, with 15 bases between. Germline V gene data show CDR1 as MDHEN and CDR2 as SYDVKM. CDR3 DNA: TGTGCCAGCAGTTTTCCGGGACAAATCTACTCTGGAAACACCATATATTTT. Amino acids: CASSFPGQIYSGNTIYF.

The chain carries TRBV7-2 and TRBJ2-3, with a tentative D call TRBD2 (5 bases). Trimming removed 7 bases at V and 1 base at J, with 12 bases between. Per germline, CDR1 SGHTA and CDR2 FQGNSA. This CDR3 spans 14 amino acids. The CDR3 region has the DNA TGTGCCAGCAACAGTATCGGGGGCACAGATACGCAGTATTTT. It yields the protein CASNSIGGTDTQYF.

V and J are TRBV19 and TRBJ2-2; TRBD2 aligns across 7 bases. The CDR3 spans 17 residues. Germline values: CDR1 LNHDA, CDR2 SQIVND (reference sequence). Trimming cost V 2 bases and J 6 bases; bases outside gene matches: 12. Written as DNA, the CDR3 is TGTGCCAGTAGTATATACCCCGGGACTACCGCTGCCGGGGAGCTGTTTTTT. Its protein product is CASSIYPGTTAAGELFF. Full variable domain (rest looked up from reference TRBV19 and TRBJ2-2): DGGITQSPKYLFRKEGQNVTLSCEQNLNHDAMYWYRQDPGQGLRLIYYSQIVNDFQKGDIAEGYSVSREKKESFPLTVTSAQKNPTAFYLCASSIYPGTTAAGELFFGEGSRLTVL.

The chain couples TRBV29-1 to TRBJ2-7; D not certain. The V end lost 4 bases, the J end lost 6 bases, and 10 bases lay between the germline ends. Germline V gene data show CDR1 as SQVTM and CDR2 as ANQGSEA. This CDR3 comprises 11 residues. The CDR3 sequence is CSVAVGVEQYV. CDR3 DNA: TGCAGCGTTGCGGTTGGGGTCGAGCAGTACGTC.

The CDR3 loop is CASSDDRDEQYF. CDR3 coding DNA: TGTGCCAGCAGTGACGACAGGGACGAGCAGTACTTC. This chain joins TRBV2 and TRBJ2-7; 7 positions agree with TRBD1. V trimming: 3 bases; J trimming: 5 bases; junction bases outside the gene matches: 1. Germline assignment: CDR1 SNHLY and CDR2 FYNNEI. The CDR3 is 12 amino acids.

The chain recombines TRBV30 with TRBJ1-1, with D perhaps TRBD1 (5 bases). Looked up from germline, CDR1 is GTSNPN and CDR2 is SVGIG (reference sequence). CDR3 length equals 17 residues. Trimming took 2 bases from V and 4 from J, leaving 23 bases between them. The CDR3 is CAWSLSGPWGGATEAFF. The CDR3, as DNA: TGTGCCTGGAGTCTATCGGGGCCCTGGGGAGGGGCCACTGAAGCTTTCTTT.

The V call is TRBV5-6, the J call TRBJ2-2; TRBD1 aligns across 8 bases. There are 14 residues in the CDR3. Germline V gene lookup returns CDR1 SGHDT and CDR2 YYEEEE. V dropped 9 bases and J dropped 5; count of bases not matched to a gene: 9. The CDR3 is CATSQGVGTGELFF. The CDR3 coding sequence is TGTGCCACCTCACAGGGGGTAGGAACCGGGGAGCTGTTTTTT.

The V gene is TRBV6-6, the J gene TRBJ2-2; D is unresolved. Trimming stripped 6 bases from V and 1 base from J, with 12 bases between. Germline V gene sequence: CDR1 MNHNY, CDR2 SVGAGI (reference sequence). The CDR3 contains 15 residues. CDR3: CASSALNQNTGELFF. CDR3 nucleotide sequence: TGTGCCAGCAGCGCCCTGAACCAGAACACCGGGGAGCTGTTTTTT.